This TCR beta chain was retrieved from a study of blood T cell repertoires in COVID-19. Study-level background: The United States, Italy and Spain provided the acute and convalescent COVID-19 samples. Sample material is recorded as cDNA or gDNA derived from T cells, B-cell-depleted T cells, or PBMCs.

In the authors' methods: Using reference gene primer amplification, nucleated cell counts were estimated. TCRdb's table, derived via immunoSEQ multiplex PCR, lists solely in-frame clones and lacks some. That table is the source of V, J and clone size, and D and trimming were worked out from the DNA. The sample has over 65,000 clones, about 87% seen once. Losses at the gene ends were 6 bases for V and 11 bases for J; bases not matched to a gene: 13. CDR3 length equals 16 residues. CDR1 SNHLY and CDR2 FYNNEI come from the germline V gene. Sequencing was done on a sample of peripheral blood. This receptor was identified in a man over 45 with active COVID-19. This sequence joins TRBV2 and TRBJ1-6, with 10 bases fitting TRBD1. The CDR3, as DNA: TGTGCCAGCAGGGGGGCCGGGACAGGGGTAATGACACCCCTCCACTTT. Its protein product is CASRGAGTGVMTPLHF.